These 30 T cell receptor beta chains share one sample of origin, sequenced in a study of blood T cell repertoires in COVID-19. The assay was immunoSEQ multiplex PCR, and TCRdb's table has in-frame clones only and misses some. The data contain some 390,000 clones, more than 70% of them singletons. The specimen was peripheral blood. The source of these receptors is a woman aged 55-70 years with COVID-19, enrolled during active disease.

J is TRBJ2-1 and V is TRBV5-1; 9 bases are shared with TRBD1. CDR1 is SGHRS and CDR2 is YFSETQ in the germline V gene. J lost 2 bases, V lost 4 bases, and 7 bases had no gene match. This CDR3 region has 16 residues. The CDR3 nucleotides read TGCGCCAGCAGCCCTTTAACAGGGGGCCCCTACAATGAGCAGTTCTTC. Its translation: CASSPLTGGPYNEQFF.

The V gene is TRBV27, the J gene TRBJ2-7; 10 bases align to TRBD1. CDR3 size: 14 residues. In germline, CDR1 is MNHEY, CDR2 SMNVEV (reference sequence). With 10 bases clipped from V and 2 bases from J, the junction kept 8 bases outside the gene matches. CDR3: CAIRDRGFPYEQYF. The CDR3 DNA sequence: TGTGCCATCAGGGACAGGGGATTTCCCTACGAGCAGTACTTC.

For the CDR3, the DNA is TGTGCCAGCAGCTTAGTCCAGGGGGCGAATTCACCCCTCCACTTT. The encoded protein is CASSLVQGANSPLHF. The rearrangement joins TRBV7-9 to TRBJ1-6; the match to TRBD1 covers 8 bases. V was clipped by 1 base and J by 7 bases; unmatched bases: 3. The length of the CDR3 is 15 residues. Germline values: CDR1 SEHNR, CDR2 FQNEAQ (reference sequence). Supplemented by reference TRBV7-9 and TRBJ1-6, the full variable domain reads DTGVSQNPRHKITKRGQNVTFRCDPISEHNRLYWYRQTLGQGPEFLTYFQNEAQLEKSRLLSDRFSAERPKGSFSTLEIQRTEQGDSAMYLCASSLVQGANSPLHFGNGTRLTVT.

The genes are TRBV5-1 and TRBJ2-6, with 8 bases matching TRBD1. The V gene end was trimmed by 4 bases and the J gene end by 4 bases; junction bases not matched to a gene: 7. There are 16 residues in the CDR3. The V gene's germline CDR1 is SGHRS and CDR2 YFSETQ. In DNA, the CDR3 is TGCGCCAGCAGCCCCGACAGGGGCGGAGGGGCCAACGTCCTGACTTTC. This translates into CASSPDRGGGANVLTF.

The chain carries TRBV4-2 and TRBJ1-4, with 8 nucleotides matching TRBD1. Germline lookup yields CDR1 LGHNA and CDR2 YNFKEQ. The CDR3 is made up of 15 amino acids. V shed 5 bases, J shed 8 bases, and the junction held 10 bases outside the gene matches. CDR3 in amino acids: CASSYAQGALEKLFF. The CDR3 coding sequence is TGTGCCAGCAGCTACGCCCAGGGGGCGTTGGAAAAACTGTTTTTT.

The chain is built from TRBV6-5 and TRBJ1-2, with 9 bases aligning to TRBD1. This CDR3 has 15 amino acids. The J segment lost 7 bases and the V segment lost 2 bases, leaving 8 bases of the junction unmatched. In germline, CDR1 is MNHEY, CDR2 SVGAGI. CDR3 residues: CASSYHVPGQGGYTF. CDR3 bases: TGTGCCAGCAGTTACCATGTCCCGGGACAGGGTGGCTACACCTTC.

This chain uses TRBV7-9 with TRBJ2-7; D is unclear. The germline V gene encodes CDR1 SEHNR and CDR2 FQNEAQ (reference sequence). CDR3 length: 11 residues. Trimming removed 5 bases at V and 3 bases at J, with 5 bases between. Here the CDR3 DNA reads TGTGCCAGCAGCCCCAACTACGAGCAGTACTTC. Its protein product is CASSPNYEQYF.

The CDR3 protein is CASSPRRSGGLETQYF. DNA of the CDR3: TGTGCCAGCAGCCCCAGGAGAAGCGGGGGGTTAGAGACCCAGTACTTC. The chain uses TRBV7-8 and TRBJ2-5, with 9 bases aligning to TRBD2. There are 16 residues in the CDR3. V lost 5 bases, J lost 4 bases, and 11 bases stayed unmatched. CDR1 and CDR2 (germline): SGHVS, FQNEAQ.

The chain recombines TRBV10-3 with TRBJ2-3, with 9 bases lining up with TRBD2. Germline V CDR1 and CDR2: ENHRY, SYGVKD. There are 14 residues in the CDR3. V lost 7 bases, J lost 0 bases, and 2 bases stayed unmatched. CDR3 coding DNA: TGTGCCATCAAGCGGGGGGAGAGCACAGATACGCAGTATTTT. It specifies CAIKRGESTDTQYF.

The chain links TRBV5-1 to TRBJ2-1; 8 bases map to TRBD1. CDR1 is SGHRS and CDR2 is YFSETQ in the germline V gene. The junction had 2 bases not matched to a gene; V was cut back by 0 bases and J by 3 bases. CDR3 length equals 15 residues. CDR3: CASSLVGQVYNEQFF. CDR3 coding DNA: TGCGCCAGCAGCTTGGTGGGACAGGTCTACAATGAGCAGTTCTTC.

The CDR3 is CASSVLIGSTEAFF. DNA for the CDR3: TGTGCCAGTAGTGTCTTGATAGGGAGCACTGAAGCTTTCTTT. This chain links TRBV19 with TRBJ1-1, with unresolved D. V lost 5 bases and J 4 bases, leaving 14 bases between the germline ends. The CDR3 spans 14 residues. Per germline, CDR1 LNHDA and CDR2 SQIVND (reference sequence).

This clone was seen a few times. In DNA, the CDR3 is TGCGCCAGCAGCCAAGGGGGGGGCCCTCAGCCCCAGCATTTT. Residues: CASSQGGGPQPQHF. The rearrangement links TRBV4-1 to TRBJ1-5; a possible D gene is TRBD1 (6 bases). Per germline, CDR1 MGHRA and CDR2 YSYEKL. V lost 1 base to trimming and J lost 6 bases, with 10 bases between them. CDR3 length: 14 amino acids.

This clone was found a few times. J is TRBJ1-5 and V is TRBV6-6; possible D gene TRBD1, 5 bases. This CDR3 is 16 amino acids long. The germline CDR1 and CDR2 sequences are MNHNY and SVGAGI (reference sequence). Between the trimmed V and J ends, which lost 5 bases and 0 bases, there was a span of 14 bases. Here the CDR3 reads CASSSGDGYSNQPQHF. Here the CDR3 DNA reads TGTGCCAGCAGTAGCGGGGACGGCTATAGCAATCAGCCCCAGCATTTT.

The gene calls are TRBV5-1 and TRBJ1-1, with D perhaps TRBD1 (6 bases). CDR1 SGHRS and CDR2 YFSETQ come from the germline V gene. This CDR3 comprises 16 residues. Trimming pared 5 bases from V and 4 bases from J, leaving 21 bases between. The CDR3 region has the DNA TGCGCCAGCAGGCCTCCGGGACAAGGGGGTGGCACTGAAGCTTTCTTT. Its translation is CASRPPGQGGGTEAFF.

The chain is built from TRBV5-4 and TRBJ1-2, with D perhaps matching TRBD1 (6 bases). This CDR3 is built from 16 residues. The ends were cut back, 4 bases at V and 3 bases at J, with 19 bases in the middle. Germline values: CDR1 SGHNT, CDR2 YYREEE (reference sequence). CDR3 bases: TGTGCCAGCAGCCTGGGGGCCAGCAAGTCGTACTATGGCTACACCTTC. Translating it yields CASSLGASKSYYGYTF.

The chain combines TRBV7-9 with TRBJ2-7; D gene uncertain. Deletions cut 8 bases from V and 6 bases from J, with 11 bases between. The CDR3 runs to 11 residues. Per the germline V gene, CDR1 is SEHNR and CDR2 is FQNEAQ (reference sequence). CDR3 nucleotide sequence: TGTGCCAGCTGGAGTAGAGGCGAGCAGTACTTC. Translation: CASWSRGEQYF.

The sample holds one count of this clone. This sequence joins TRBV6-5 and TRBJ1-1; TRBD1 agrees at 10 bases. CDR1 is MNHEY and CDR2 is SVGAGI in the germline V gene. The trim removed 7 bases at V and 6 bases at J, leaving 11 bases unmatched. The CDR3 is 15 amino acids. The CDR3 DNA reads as TGTGCCAGCACCGCCATAGACAGGGGGCAAGCTGAAGCTTTCTTT. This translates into CASTAIDRGQAEAFF.

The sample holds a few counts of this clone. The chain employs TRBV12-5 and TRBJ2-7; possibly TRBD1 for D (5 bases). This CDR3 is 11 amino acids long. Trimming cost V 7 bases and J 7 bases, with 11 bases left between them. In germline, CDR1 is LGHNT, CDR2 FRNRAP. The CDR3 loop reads CASALPGEQYF. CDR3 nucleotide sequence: TGTGCTAGTGCCCTCCCAGGGGAGCAGTACTTC.

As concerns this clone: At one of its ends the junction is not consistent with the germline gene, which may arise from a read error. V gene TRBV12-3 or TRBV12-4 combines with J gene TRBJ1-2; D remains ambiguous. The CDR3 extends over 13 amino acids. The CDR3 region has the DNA TGTGCCAGCAGCTTAGCGTTCACCGGGGGCTACACCTTC. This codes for CASSLAFTGGYTF.

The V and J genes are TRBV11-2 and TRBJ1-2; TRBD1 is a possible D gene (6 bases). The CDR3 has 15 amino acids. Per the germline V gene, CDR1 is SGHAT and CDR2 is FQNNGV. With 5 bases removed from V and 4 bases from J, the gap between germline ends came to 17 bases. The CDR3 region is CASSLSGGQSYGYTF. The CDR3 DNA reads TGTGCCAGCAGCCTATCGGGGGGACAATCCTATGGCTACACCTTC.

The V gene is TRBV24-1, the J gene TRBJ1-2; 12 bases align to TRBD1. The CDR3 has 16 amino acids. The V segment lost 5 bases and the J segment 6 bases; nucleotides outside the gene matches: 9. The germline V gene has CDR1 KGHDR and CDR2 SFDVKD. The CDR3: CATSGNRDRGHHGYTF. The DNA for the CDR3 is TGTGCCACCAGTGGCAACCGGGACAGGGGGCATCATGGCTACACCTTC.

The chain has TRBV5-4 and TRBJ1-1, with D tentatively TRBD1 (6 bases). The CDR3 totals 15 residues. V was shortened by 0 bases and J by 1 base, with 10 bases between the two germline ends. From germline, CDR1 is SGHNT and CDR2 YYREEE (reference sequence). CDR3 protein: CASSLEGTRNTEAFF. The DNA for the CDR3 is TGTGCCAGCAGCTTGGAGGGGACACGGAACACTGAAGCTTTCTTT.

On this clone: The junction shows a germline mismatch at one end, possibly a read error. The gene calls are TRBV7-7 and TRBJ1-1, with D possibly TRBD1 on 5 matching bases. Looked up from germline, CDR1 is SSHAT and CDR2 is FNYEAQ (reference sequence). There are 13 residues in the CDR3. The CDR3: CASSPQENTEAFF. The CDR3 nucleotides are TGTGCTAGCAGCCCACAGGAGAACACTGAAGCTTTCTTT.

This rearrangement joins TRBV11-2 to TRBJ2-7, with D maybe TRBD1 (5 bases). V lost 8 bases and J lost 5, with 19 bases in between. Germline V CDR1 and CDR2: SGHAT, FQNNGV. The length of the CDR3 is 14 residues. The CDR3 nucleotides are TGTGCCAGCCAACCCACTGGCAGGGTGGACGAGCAGTACTTC. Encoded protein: CASQPTGRVDEQYF.

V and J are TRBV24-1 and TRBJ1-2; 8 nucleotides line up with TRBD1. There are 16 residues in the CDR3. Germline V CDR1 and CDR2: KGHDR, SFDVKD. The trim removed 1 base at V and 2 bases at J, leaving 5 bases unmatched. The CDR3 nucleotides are TGTGCCACCAGTGATTTTGGGACAGGAGGGAACTATGGCTACACCTTC. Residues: CATSDFGTGGNYGYTF.

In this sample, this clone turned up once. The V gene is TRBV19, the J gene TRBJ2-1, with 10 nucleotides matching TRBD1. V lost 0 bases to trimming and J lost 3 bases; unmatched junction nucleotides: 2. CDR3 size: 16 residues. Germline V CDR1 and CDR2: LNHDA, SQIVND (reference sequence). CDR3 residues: CASSIETGGYYNEQFF. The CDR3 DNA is TGTGCCAGTAGTATAGAGACAGGGGGCTACTACAATGAGCAGTTCTTC.

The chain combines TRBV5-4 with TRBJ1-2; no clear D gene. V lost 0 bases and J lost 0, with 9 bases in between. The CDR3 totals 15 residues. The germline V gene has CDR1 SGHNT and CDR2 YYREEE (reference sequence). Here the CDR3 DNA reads TGTGCCAGCAGCTTGGAGGCCAGGTCTAACTATGGCTACACCTTC. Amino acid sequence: CASSLEARSNYGYTF.

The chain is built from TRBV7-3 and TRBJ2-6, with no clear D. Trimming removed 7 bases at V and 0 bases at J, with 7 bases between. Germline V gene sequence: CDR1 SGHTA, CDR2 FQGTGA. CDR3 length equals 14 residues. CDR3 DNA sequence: TGTGCCAGCAAAGCAAGCTCTGGGGCCAACGTCCTGACTTTC. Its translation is CASKASSGANVLTF.

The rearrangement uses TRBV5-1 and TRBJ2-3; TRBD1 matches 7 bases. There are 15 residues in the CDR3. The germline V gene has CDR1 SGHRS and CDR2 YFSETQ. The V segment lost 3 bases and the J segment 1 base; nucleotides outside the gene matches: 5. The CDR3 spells CASSSNTGGTDTQYF. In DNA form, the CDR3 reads TGCGCCAGCAGCTCGAATACAGGGGGCACAGATACGCAGTATTTT.

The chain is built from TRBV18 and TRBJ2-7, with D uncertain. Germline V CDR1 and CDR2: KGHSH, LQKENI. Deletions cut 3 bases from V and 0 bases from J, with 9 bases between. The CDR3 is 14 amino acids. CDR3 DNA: TGTGCCAGCTCACCCCCGACACCCTCCTACGAGCAGTACTTC. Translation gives CASSPPTPSYEQYF.